These T cell receptor beta chains were read from a single sample in a study of blood T cell repertoires in COVID-19. Sequenced by immunoSEQ multiplex PCR; TCRdb stores in-frame clones only, minus some. The sample lists roughly 250,000 clones, 70% to 90% occurring once. The sample taken for sequencing was PBMCs or T cells enriched from blood (not recorded which). The receptors originated from a woman aged 30 to 39 who had recovered from COVID-19. Each CDR3 is given without its conserved first and last residue. The size field is filled for only some rows; it gives once, few, many or a size class.

J: TRBJ1-2; size: NA; V: TRBV19; CDR3: ASSKVPQGYGYT
J: TRBJ1-3; size: NA; V: TRBV25-1; CDR3: ASSESPPATDSGNTIY
J: TRBJ1-4; size: NA; V: TRBV2; CDR3: ASSEGMDGLTNEKLF
J: TRBJ1-2; size: NA; V: TRBV10-3; CDR3: AISEATGGGYT
J: TRBJ2-5; size: NA; V: TRBV2; CDR3: ASSMTVETQY
J: TRBJ2-7; size: NA; V: TRBV1; CDR3: TSSQTSGRVVYEQY
J: TRBJ2-3; size: once; V: TRBV5-1; CDR3: ASSLGTGGQTDTQY
J: TRBJ2-1; size: NA; V: TRBV9; CDR3: ASSVSQGRVNNEQF
J: TRBJ1-2; size: NA; V: TRBV6-5; CDR3: ASSRDRGPFYGYT
J: TRBJ1-2; size: NA; V: TRBV28; CDR3: ASSVLWGGSFPLSYT
J: TRBJ2-1; size: many; V: TRBV4-2; CDR3: ASSQDDGLGGNEQF
J: TRBJ2-6; size: NA; V: TRBV9; CDR3: ASVGQGMSGANVLT
J: TRBJ1-2; size: NA; V: TRBV12-2; CDR3: ASRSECGRRYGYT
J: TRBJ2-1; size: NA; V: TRBV27; CDR3: ASSHIPGTGVRNEQF
J: TRBJ2-7; size: NA; V: TRBV25-1; CDR3: ASSLVEGALDEQY
J: TRBJ1-5; size: NA; V: TRBV2; CDR3: ASSPPRDYNQPQH
J: TRBJ2-2; size: NA; V: TRBV20-1; CDR3: SASDFNTGELF
J: TRBJ2-1; size: NA; V: TRBV7-9; CDR3: ASSLEAGLKYNEQF
J: TRBJ2-3; size: NA; V: TRBV14; CDR3: ASSQRLPRATDTQY
J: TRBJ2-1; size: once; V: TRBV5-1; CDR3: ASQLGGISYNEQF
J: TRBJ1-2; size: NA; V: TRBV5-6; CDR3: ASSFGTEQRYGYT
J: TRBJ2-3; size: NA; V: TRBV10-3; CDR3: ATSRGSGRAESDTQY
J: TRBJ1-1; size: NA; V: TRBV10-1; CDR3: ASTPQRDTNTEAF
J: TRBJ1-5; size: once; V: TRBV7-2; CDR3: ASSLDGNQPQH
J: TRBJ1-1; size: NA; V: TRBV2; CDR3: ASSQQGVNTEAF
J: TRBJ1-1; size: few; V: TRBV11-1; CDR3: ASSLRAGRNTEAF
J: TRBJ1-1; size: NA; V: TRBV5-6; CDR3: ASRGTGGMDTEAF
J: TRBJ1-2; size: NA; V: TRBV7-9; CDR3: ASSLGSSYGYT
J: TRBJ2-3; size: NA; V: TRBV6-5; CDR3: ASSRGNTDTQY
J: TRBJ2-2; size: NA; V: TRBV6-5; CDR3: ASRLQGTGELF
J: TRBJ1-1; size: NA; V: TRBV11-2; CDR3: ASSLEPSGVEAF
J: TRBJ1-5; size: NA; V: TRBV19; CDR3: ASSIQAGQPQH
J: TRBJ2-1; size: NA; V: TRBV7-5; CDR3: ARSLRRGHNEQF
J: TRBJ1-1; size: once; V: TRBV7-6; CDR3: ASSAIQGNTEAF
J: TRBJ2-1; size: NA; V: TRBV3-1/TRBV3-2; CDR3: ASSQRGRGLAAYNEQF
J: TRBJ2-5; size: NA; V: TRBV6-5; CDR3: ASSPDRGQETQY
J: TRBJ2-3; size: NA; V: TRBV5-5; CDR3: ASRWTGWDTDTQY
J: TRBJ1-2; size: NA; V: TRBV6-5; CDR3: ASGQGSADYGYT
J: TRBJ1-4; size: NA; V: TRBV19; CDR3: ASRNHRAFSEKLF
J: TRBJ2-7; size: NA; V: TRBV28; CDR3: ASTPGLAGGRYEQY
J: TRBJ1-5; size: NA; V: TRBV5-5; CDR3: ASSLKETGGAGSNQPQH
J: TRBJ1-2; size: NA; V: TRBV29-1; CDR3: SVAKDRNYGYT
J: TRBJ1-5; size: NA; V: TRBV5-8; CDR3: ASSLSPLGGGGRQPQH
J: TRBJ2-7; size: NA; V: TRBV7-8; CDR3: ASSSAGTASYEQY
J: TRBJ1-2; size: NA; V: TRBV30; CDR3: AWSSGQVVRYT
J: TRBJ1-2; size: NA; V: TRBV30; CDR3: AWSARDSTNYGYT
J: TRBJ2-7; size: many; V: TRBV7-9; CDR3: ASSPGTSGLEQY
J: TRBJ2-1; size: NA; V: TRBV19; CDR3: ASSTGLAGGSEQF